The 8 T cell receptor beta chains below were found in one sample sequenced in a study of OX40 agonist ivuxolimab in advanced cancers. The data were produced by immunoSEQ multiplex PCR, yet TCRdb's version contains in-frame clones alone and is incomplete. Here the sample spans about 59,000 clones, 85% being singletons. The input for sequencing was CD4+ or CD8+ T cells sorted from blood, taken in a trial of the OX40 agonist ivuxolimab. The receptors here all came from an adult with an advanced solid tumor such as melanoma, head and neck, liver or kidney cancer.

J is TRBJ2-5 and V is TRBV6-1, with D perhaps matching TRBD1 (7 bases). In germline, CDR1 is MNHNS, CDR2 SASEGT. V lost 1 base to trimming and J lost 6 bases, with 18 bases between them. The CDR3 consists of 16 residues. Here the CDR3 reads CASSEGGGTAQQTQYF. The CDR3 DNA follows: TGTGCCAGCAGTGAAGGAGGGGGGACAGCCCAGCAGACCCAGTACTTC.

The chain joins TRBV20-1 to TRBJ2-7; D is uncertain. Germline CDR1 reads DFQATT; CDR2 reads SNEGSKA (reference sequence). CDR3 length equals 11 residues. The V end lost 7 bases, the J end lost 1 base, and 8 bases lay between the germline ends. CDR3 coding DNA: TGCAGTGGGGAACTTTCCTACGAGCAGTACTTC. Translation: CSGELSYEQYF.

This chain joins TRBV28 and TRBJ2-1; maybe TRBD2 (6 bases). V was shortened by 1 base and J by 7 bases, with 11 bases between the two germline ends. The CDR3 runs to 14 residues. CDR1 is MDHEN, CDR2 SYDVKM, per germline. The CDR3 reads CASSLSGGPNEQFF. In nucleotides, the CDR3 is TGTGCCAGCAGTTTATCCGGGGGACCGAATGAGCAGTTCTTC.

The gene calls are TRBV28 and TRBJ1-6, with D tentatively TRBD1 (5 bases). CDR3 length: 15 residues. Per germline, CDR1 MDHEN and CDR2 SYDVKM. Trimming pared 3 bases from V and 6 bases from J, leaving 12 bases between. The CDR3 spells CASSFLGQGNSPLHF. The CDR3 region has the DNA TGTGCCAGCAGTTTCCTAGGGCAGGGTAATTCACCCCTCCACTTT.

The genes are TRBV18 and TRBJ1-2; tentatively, D is TRBD1 (6 bases). This CDR3 region has 15 residues. Germline V gives CDR1 KGHSH, CDR2 LQKENI. The V end was cut by 2 bases, the J end by 4 bases, with 14 bases between. The CDR3 protein is CASSPVEGEVYGYTF. As DNA, the CDR3 is TGTGCCAGCTCACCAGTGGAGGGGGAAGTCTATGGCTACACCTTC.

The genes are TRBV10-3 and TRBJ2-7; 7 bases fit TRBD2. With 7 bases clipped from V and 5 bases from J, the junction kept 11 bases outside the gene matches. Germline CDR1 and CDR2: ENHRY and SYGVKD. The CDR3 length is 14 residues. DNA for the CDR3: TGTGCCATCAAAGCAGGACTAGATGTACACGAGCAGTACTTC. Residues: CAIKAGLDVHEQYF.

The CDR3 reads CASSGRDSPKLTYEQYF. The CDR3, as DNA: TGTGCCAGCAGCGGTCGCGACAGCCCGAAGTTAACCTACGAGCAGTACTTC. The chain employs TRBV2 and TRBJ2-7, with a weak D call TRBD1 (5 bases). Germline CDR1 and CDR2: SNHLY and FYNNEI. The V gene lost 6 bases and the J gene lost 2 bases, with 23 bases spanning the gap. The CDR3 sequence is 17 residues long.

The chain links TRBV23-1 to TRBJ2-7; 8 positions match TRBD1. TRBV23-1 is known as an ORF, though its function is uncertain. V lost 6 bases, J lost 2 bases, and 3 bases stayed unmatched. This CDR3 region has 13 residues. The CDR3 protein is CASSPGQAYEQYF. Here the CDR3 DNA reads TGCGCCAGCAGCCCGGGACAGGCCTACGAGCAGTACTTC.